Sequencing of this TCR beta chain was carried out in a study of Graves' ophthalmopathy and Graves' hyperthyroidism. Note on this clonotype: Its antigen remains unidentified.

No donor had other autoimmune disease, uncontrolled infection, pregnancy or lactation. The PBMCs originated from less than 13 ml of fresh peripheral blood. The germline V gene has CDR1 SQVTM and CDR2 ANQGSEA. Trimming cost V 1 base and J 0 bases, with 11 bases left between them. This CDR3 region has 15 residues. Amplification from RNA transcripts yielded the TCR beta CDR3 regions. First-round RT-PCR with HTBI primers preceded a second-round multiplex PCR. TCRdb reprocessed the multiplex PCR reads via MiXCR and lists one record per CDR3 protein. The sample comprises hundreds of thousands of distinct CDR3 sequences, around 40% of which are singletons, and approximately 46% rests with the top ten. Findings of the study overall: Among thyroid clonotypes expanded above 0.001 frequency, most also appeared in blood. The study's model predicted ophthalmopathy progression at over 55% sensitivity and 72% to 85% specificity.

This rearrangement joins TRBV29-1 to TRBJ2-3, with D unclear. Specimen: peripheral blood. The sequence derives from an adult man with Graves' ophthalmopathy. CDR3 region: CSVEGTPTSTDTQYF. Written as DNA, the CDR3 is TGCAGCGTTGAAGGTACACCAACTAGCACAGATACGCAGTATTTT.